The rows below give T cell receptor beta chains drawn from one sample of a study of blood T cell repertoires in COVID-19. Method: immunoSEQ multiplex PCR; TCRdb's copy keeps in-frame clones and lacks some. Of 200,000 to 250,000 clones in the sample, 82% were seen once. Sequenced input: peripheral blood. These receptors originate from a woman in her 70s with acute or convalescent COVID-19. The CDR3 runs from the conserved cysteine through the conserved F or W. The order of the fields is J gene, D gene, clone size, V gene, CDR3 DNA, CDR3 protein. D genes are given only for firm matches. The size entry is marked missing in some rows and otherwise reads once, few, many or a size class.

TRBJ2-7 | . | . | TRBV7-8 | TGTGCCAGCAGCTTAGTTGAAAACACCAACTACGAGCAGTACTTC | CASSLVENTNYEQYF
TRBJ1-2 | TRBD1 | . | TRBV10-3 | TGTGCCATCAACAGACAGGGACCCTATGGCTACACCTTC | CAINRQGPYGYTF
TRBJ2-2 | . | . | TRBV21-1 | TGTGCCAGCACCACAAAGGGACAGGCGAACACCGGGGAGCTGTTTTTT | CASTTKGQANTGELFF
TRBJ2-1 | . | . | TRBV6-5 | TGTGCCAGCAGTTATGGCGGCTCCTACAATGAGCAGTTCTTC | CASSYGGSYNEQFF
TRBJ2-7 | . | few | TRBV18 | TGTGCCAGCTCACCATCAGGGGCCCGCTCCTACGAGCAGTACTTC | CASSPSGARSYEQYF
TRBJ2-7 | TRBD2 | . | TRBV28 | TGTGCCAGCAGTAGAACTAGCGGGGGGAGCTCCTACGAGCAGTACTTC | CASSRTSGGSSYEQYF
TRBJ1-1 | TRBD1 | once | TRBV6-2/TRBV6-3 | TGTGCCAGCAGCCTACAGGGGTACACTGAAGCTTTCTTT | CASSLQGYTEAFF
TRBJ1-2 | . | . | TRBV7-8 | TGTGCCAGCAGCCGAGGATTGGGGACACATTATGGCTACACCTTC | CASSRGLGTHYGYTF
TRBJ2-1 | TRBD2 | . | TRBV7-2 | TGTGCCAGCAGTCCGGGAGGAAATGAGCAGTTCTTC | CASSPGGNEQFF
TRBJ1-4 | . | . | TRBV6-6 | TGTGCCAGCAGTTACCAGCCGGGGGTTAATGAAAAACTGTTTTTT | CASSYQPGVNEKLFF
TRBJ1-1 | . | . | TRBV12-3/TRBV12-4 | TGTGCCAGCGGCGGCCCGAATCCTGAAGCTTTCTTT | CASGGPNPEAFF
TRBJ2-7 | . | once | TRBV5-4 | TGTGCCAGCAGCTCCACAGGGAAGAGTTACGAGCAGTACTTC | CASSSTGKSYEQYF
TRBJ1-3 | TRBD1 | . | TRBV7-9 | TGTGCCAGCAGCCTCGGACAGGCGCTAGCCTCTGGAAACACCATATATTTT | CASSLGQALASGNTIYF
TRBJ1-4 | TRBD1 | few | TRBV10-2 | TGCGCCAGCAGGCCAGTCCCGGGACAGGGGCCGAGGGAAAAACTGTTTTTT | CASRPVPGQGPREKLFF
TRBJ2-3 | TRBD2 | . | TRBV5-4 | TGTGCCAGCAGCCTCCTTGTTAGCGGGGGCACAGATACGCAGTATTTT | CASSLLVSGGTDTQYF
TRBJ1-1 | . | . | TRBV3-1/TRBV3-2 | TGTGCCAGCAGCCCCCCCGGGGGTTTAGAAGCTTTCTTT | CASSPPGGLEAFF
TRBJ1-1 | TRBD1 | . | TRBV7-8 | TGTGCCAGCAGCTCTTACAGGGGGCGGACTGAAGCTTTCTTT | CASSSYRGRTEAFF
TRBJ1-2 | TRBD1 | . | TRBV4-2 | TGTGCCAGCAGCCAAGGCCTTGGACAGGGTGACGGCTACACCTTC | CASSQGLGQGDGYTF
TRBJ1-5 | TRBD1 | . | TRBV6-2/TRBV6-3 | TGTGCCAGCAGTTACCGGACAGGGGGCGAACTGGGTCAGCCCCAGCATTTT | CASSYRTGGELGQPQHF
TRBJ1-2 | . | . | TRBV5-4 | TGTGCCAGCAGCCCCGTGGGGGCGGACTATGGCTACACCTTC | CASSPVGADYGYTF
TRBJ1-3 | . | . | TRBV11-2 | TGTGCCAGCAGCTTAGTCGGGGGACTAGGAAACACCATATATTTT | CASSLVGGLGNTIYF
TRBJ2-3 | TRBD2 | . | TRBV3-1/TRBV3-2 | TGTGCCAGCAGCCAGAGTCGGGAGGGCAGGCTCCAGTATTTT | CASSQSREGRLQYF
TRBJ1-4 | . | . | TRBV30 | TGTGCCTGGAATACAGGGATGGGAGAAAAACTGTTTTTT | CAWNTGMGEKLFF
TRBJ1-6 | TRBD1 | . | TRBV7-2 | TGTGCCAGCAGCTTGGGACAGAATAATTCACCCCTCCACTTT | CASSLGQNNSPLHF
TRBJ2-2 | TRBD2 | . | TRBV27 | TGTGCCAGCAGTTCCCCGGCGGGAGCGAACACCGGGGAGCTGTTTTTT | CASSSPAGANTGELFF
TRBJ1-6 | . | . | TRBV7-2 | TGTGCCAGCAGCTTAGGACAGATCAATTCACCCCTCCACTTT | CASSLGQINSPLHF